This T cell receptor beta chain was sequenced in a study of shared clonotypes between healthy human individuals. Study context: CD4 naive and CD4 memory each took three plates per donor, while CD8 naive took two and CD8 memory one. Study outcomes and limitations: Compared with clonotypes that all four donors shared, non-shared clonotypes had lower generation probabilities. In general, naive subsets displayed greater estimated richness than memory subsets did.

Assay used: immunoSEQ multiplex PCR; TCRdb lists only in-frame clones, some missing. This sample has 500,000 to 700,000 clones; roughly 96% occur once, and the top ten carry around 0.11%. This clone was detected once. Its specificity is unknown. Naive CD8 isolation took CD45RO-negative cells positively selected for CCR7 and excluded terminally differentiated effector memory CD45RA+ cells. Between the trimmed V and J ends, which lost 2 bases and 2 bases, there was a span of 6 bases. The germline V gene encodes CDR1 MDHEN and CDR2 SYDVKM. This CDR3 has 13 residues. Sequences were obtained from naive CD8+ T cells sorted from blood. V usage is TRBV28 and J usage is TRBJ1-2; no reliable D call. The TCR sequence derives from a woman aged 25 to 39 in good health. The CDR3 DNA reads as TGTGCCAGCAGTTTAGGCAGAAACTATGGCTACACCTTC. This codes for CASSLGRNYGYTF.